Presented here are 24 T cell receptor beta chains from one specimen sequenced in a study of identical twins. TCRdb analysed the 5' RACE reads with MiXCR anew, one entry per CDR3 protein. This table has some 1,600,000 distinct CDR3 sequences, about 31% appearing once. Source material: cord blood. The origin of the receptors is a newborn girl in good health.

This clonotype was recorded only once. This chain uses TRBV28 with TRBJ2-5; 9 bases map to TRBD1. The DNA end favors TRBJ2-7, so the J call may be wrong. Germline loops: CDR1 MDHEN, CDR2 SYDVKM. CDR3 size: 15 residues. CDR3 in DNA: TGTGCCAGCAGTTCGCAACAGGGGGCAAGTTACGAGCAGTACTTC. It codes for CASSSQQGASYEQYF.

J is TRBJ2-1 and V is TRBV20-1, with TRBD2 identical over 11 bases. The ends lost 6 bases at V and 0 bases at J; junction bases unmatched: 13. Germline loops: CDR1 DFQATT, CDR2 SNEGSKA (reference sequence). The CDR3 extends over 18 amino acids. The chain's CDR3 is CSASATGLADSSYNEQFF. The DNA of the CDR3 is TGCAGTGCGAGTGCTACGGGACTAGCGGACAGCTCCTACAATGAGCAGTTCTTC.

This clonotype was seen repeatedly, ten times or more. The chain joins TRBV24-1 to TRBJ2-1; D unresolved. Germline V gene sequence: CDR1 KGHDR, CDR2 SFDVKD. V lost 10 bases to trimming and J lost 0 bases, with 9 bases between them. The CDR3 runs 13 residues. CDR3 loop: CATQAFSYNEQFF. As DNA, the CDR3 is TGTGCCACGCAGGCTTTCTCCTACAATGAGCAGTTCTTC.

The chain couples TRBV7-8 to TRBJ2-3; D possibly corresponds to TRBD1 (7 bases). CDR3 length: 15 amino acids. CDR1 and CDR2 from the germline V gene are SGHVS and FQNEAQ. The ends were cut back, 8 bases at V and 3 bases at J, with 18 bases in the middle. CDR3 in amino acids: CASRTYRGGTDTQYF. CDR3 sequence (DNA): TGTGCCAGCCGAACCTACAGGGGAGGAACAGATACGCAGTATTTT.

This clonotype was observed a few times. The chain carries TRBV6-2 or TRBV6-3 and TRBJ2-7; D is unresolved. Between the trimmed V and J ends, which lost 2 bases and 6 bases, there was a span of 8 bases. CDR3 length: 12 amino acids. Germline-derived CDR1 and CDR2 are MNHEY and SVGEGT. The CDR3 sequence: CASSYGVGEQYF. In nucleotides, the CDR3 is TGTGCCAGCAGTTACGGGGTAGGCGAGCAGTACTTC.

J is TRBJ1-4 and V is TRBV2; the D is unclear. CDR1 SNHLY and CDR2 FYNNEI come from the germline V gene. The CDR3 spans 13 residues. V was clipped by 11 bases and J by 4 bases, with 14 bases between them. The CDR3 region is CASQTFLNEKLFF. The CDR3 DNA reads TGTGCCTCCCAGACATTCCTTAATGAAAAACTGTTTTTT.

This clonotype was seen repeatedly, ten times or more. The chain employs TRBV6-6 and TRBJ1-2; D might be TRBD1 (5 bases). Germline CDR1 is MNHNY and CDR2 is SVGAGI (reference sequence). The CDR3 loop spans 13 amino acids. V lost 6 bases to trimming and J lost 6 bases, with 14 bases between them. Written as DNA, the CDR3 is TGTGCCAGCAGCACCGGGCAGGGTCATGGCTACACCTTC. Amino acid sequence: CASSTGQGHGYTF.

This clonotype was counted many times. The chain's CDR3 is CASSFRLPGTSTDTQYF. CDR3 sequence (DNA): TGTGCCAGCAGCTTCCGACTACCAGGGACTAGCACAGATACGCAGTATTTT. The rearrangement uses TRBV7-6 and TRBJ2-3; tentative D call: TRBD2 (6 bases). The CDR3 contains 17 residues. CDR1 and CDR2 from the germline V gene are SGHVS and FNYEAQ. Trimming stripped 3 bases from V and 0 bases from J, with 16 bases between.

The genes are TRBV2 and TRBJ1-1; the D is unclear. V was cut by 0 bases and J by 3 bases, with 17 bases left in between. The CDR3 is 17 amino acids. Germline assignment: CDR1 SNHLY and CDR2 FYNNEI. The CDR3: CASSEALRRIPDTEAFF. CDR3 in DNA: TGTGCCAGCAGTGAAGCGCTTCGGAGGATCCCTGACACTGAAGCTTTCTTT.

This clonotype appeared many times. Mismatch with germline at one junction end may stem from a read error. The chain couples TRBV5-1 to TRBJ1-1, with unresolved D. Germline V lookup: CDR1 SGHRS, CDR2 YFSETQ. The CDR3 covers 13 residues. DNA for the CDR3: TGTGCCAGCAGCCTAACGGGATACACTGAAGCTTTCTTT. Translation gives CASSLTGYTEAFF.

The chain has TRBV4-2 and TRBJ2-7; 7 bases are shared with TRBD2. This CDR3 has 16 amino acids. The V gene end was trimmed by 6 bases and the J gene end by 0 bases; junction bases not matched to a gene: 11. Germline CDR1 reads LGHNA; CDR2 reads YNFKEQ. CDR3 amino acids: CASRKSGESPSYEQYF. The DNA for the CDR3 is TGTGCCAGCAGGAAAAGCGGGGAATCCCCCTCCTACGAGCAGTACTTC.

J is TRBJ2-2 and V is TRBV7-2; D may match TRBD1 or TRBD2 (5 bases each). The CDR3 is 16 residues long. V shed 7 bases and J shed 0 bases, with 15 bases lying between them. Germline CDR1 and CDR2: SGHTA and FQGNSA. The CDR3 sequence is CASTYGAGSNTGELFF. DNA for the CDR3: TGTGCCAGCACCTACGGGGCAGGCTCGAACACCGGGGAGCTGTTTTTT.

This clonotype was picked up a small number of times. J is TRBJ1-4 and V is TRBV7-2; D unclear. Per germline, CDR1 SGHTA and CDR2 FQGNSA. The CDR3 loop spans 14 amino acids. Between the trimmed V and J ends, which lost 0 bases and 7 bases, there was a span of 9 bases. The CDR3 DNA follows: TGTGCCAGCAGCTTAGCGGGCTTCACTGAAAAACTGTTTTTT. Residues: CASSLAGFTEKLFF.

V usage is TRBV4-1 and J usage is TRBJ1-3; the D gene is possibly TRBD1 (6 bases). CDR3 length: 17 residues. Germline lookup yields CDR1 MGHRA and CDR2 YSYEKL. The V end was cut by 11 bases, the J end by 0 bases, with 23 bases between. This CDR3 reads CAGTGLMGAGSGNTIYF. The CDR3 region has the DNA TGCGCCGGCACCGGGCTCATGGGGGCCGGCTCTGGAAACACCATATATTTT.

The sample holds a few counts of this clonotype. This chain links TRBV27 with TRBJ2-1, with D maybe TRBD2 (6 bases). Trimming took off 0 bases at V and 3 bases at J, with 12 bases between the two ends. This CDR3 has 16 amino acids. Germline loops: CDR1 MNHEY, CDR2 SMNVEV (reference sequence). CDR3: CASSLSVVGGYNEQFF. CDR3 sequence (DNA): TGTGCCAGCAGTTTATCGGTGGTGGGGGGCTACAATGAGCAGTTCTTC.

The chain is built from TRBV27 and TRBJ2-7; D perhaps matches TRBD2 (5 bases). The DNA end is a closer match to TRBJ2-4, so the J assignment may be wrong. This CDR3 spans 17 amino acids. Germline lookup yields CDR1 MNHEY and CDR2 SMNVEV (reference sequence). The CDR3 bases are TGTGCCAGCAGTTTAGCCGGGATCCATGTTGGCAAAAACATTCAGTACTTC. Protein sequence: CASSLAGIHVGKNIQYF.

The CDR3 sequence: CASSHGGYYEQYF. CDR3 DNA sequence: TGTGCCAGCAGCCACGGGGGCTACTACGAGCAGTACTTC. J is TRBJ2-7 and V is TRBV3-1; D tentatively reads TRBD1 or TRBD2 (6 bases each). Trimming took 3 bases from V and 3 from J, leaving 9 bases between them. The CDR3 has 13 amino acids. Germline-derived CDR1 and CDR2 are LGHDT and YNNKEL (reference sequence).

This clonotype was counted between two and nine times. The rearrangement joins TRBV5-1 to TRBJ1-1; no definite D call. The CDR3 has 15 residues. Trimming pared 2 bases from V and 2 bases from J, leaving 13 bases between. CDR1 SGHRS and CDR2 YFSETQ come from the germline V gene. The CDR3 loop is CASSLTSQANTEAFF. Here the CDR3 DNA reads TGCGCCAGCAGCTTAACCAGCCAGGCTAACACTGAAGCTTTCTTT. Filled out from reference TRBV5-1 and TRBJ1-1, the complete variable domain reads KAGVTQTPRYLIKTRGQQVTLSCSPISGHRSVSWYQQTPGQGLQFLFEYFSETQRNKGNFPGRFSGRQFSNSRSEMNVSTLELGDSALYLCASSLTSQANTEAFFGQGTRLTVV.

This chain links TRBV12-3 or TRBV12-4 with TRBJ1-6, with TRBD1 as a possible D gene (6 bases). The CDR3 spans 15 residues. The V end lost 7 bases, the J end lost 8 bases, and 18 bases lay between the germline ends. Here the CDR3 DNA reads TGTGCCAGCAAATTCGGGGGGGCGATGGATTCACCCCTCCACTTT. Its translation: CASKFGGAMDSPLHF.

This clonotype was counted between two and nine times. The rearrangement uses TRBV20-1 and TRBJ2-3; D remains unclear. The germline V gene has CDR1 DFQATT and CDR2 SNEGSKA (reference sequence). This CDR3 comprises 13 residues. The V end was cut by 5 bases, the J end by 6 bases, with 15 bases between. The CDR3, as DNA: TGCAGTGCTCCTCGGGTCTTTGGGGATACGCAGTATTTT. Its translation: CSAPRVFGDTQYF.

The chain couples TRBV10-2 to TRBJ1-1; D not resolved. Trimming took 6 bases from V and 4 from J, leaving 9 bases between them. CDR1 is WSHSY and CDR2 is SAAADI in the germline V gene. The CDR3 is 12 residues long. In DNA, the CDR3 is TGCGCCAGCAGGGAGGGAACCACTGAAGCTTTCTTT. Translating gives CASREGTTEAFF.

The chain links TRBV12-3 or TRBV12-4 to TRBJ1-2; weak D call: TRBD1 (6 bases). V was pared by 6 bases and J by 4 bases, with 15 bases between. This CDR3 is 14 amino acids long. The CDR3 sequence: CASSDGGRGYGYTF. The CDR3 DNA reads TGTGCCAGCAGCGACGGGGGGCGAGGCTATGGCTACACCTTC.

This clonotype was seen only a few times. The chain employs TRBV20-1 and TRBJ2-7; 15 nucleotides agree with TRBD2. This CDR3 region has 15 residues. Trimming took 6 bases from V and 2 from J; bases not matched to a gene: 5. Germline V gives CDR1 DFQATT, CDR2 SNEGSKA (reference sequence). CDR3 in amino acids: CSAGTSGGTPYEQYF. CDR3 DNA: TGCAGTGCCGGGACTAGCGGGGGGACTCCCTACGAGCAGTACTTC.

This clonotype was counted many times. The CDR3 here is CASSYRGLAPYNEQFF. The CDR3 DNA reads as TGTGCCAGCAGTTACCGGGGACTAGCTCCCTACAATGAGCAGTTCTTC. The chain combines TRBV6-7 with TRBJ2-1; 9 bases map to TRBD2. TRBV6-7 is sorted into the ORF group, with uncertain function. CDR3 size: 16 residues. Losses at the gene ends were 2 bases for V and 2 bases for J; bases not matched to a gene: 4.